Each of the 15 T cell receptor beta chains below was sequenced from the same sample in a study of shared clonotypes between healthy human individuals. The assay was immunoSEQ multiplex PCR, and TCRdb's table has in-frame clones only and misses some. Found here are some 510,000 clones, about four fifths of them singletons; the top ten hold approximately 12%. The sample comprised PBMCs. These receptor sequences come from a woman aged 35 to 49 in good health. Some clones in this sample may be carry-over from other donors' samples.

This sequence joins TRBV9 and TRBJ2-1; the match to TRBD2 covers 8 bases. V trimming: 3 bases; J trimming: 5 bases; junction bases outside the gene matches: 7. Germline V CDR1 and CDR2: SGDLS, YYNGEE. This CDR3 region has 15 residues. The CDR3 sequence: CASSGMVAGNNEQFF. In DNA, the CDR3 is TGTGCCAGCAGCGGGATGGTAGCGGGGAACAATGAGCAGTTCTTC. Using reference TRBV9 and TRBJ2-1 for the parts outside the CDR3, the full variable domain is DSGVTQTPKHLITATGQRVTLRCSPRSGDLSVYWYQQSLDQGLQFLIQYYNGEERAKGNILERFSAQQFPDLHSELNLSSLELGDSALYFCASSGMVAGNNEQFFGPGTRLTVL.

J is TRBJ2-3 and V is TRBV4-1, with TRBD1 as a possible D gene (6 bases). The CDR3 spans 16 residues. The V end lost 3 bases, the J end lost 4 bases, and 17 bases lay between the germline ends. CDR1 is MGHRA, CDR2 YSYEKL, per germline. The CDR3 protein is CASSHLTRGMADTQYF. DNA of the CDR3: TGCGCCAGCAGCCATCTCACCAGGGGAATGGCAGATACGCAGTATTTT.

CDR3 in amino acids: CASSALALETQYF. DNA for the CDR3: TGTGCCAGTTCCGCCCTGGCCTTGGAGACCCAGTACTTC. The chain has TRBV19 and TRBJ2-5; no firm D call. CDR1 is LNHDA and CDR2 is SQIVND in the germline V gene (reference sequence). There are 13 residues in the CDR3. Trimming stripped 8 bases from V and 5 bases from J, with 15 bases between.

This rearrangement joins TRBV7-9 to TRBJ2-3, with TRBD2 matching 13 bases. Germline lookup yields CDR1 SEHNR and CDR2 FQNEAQ (reference sequence). After removal of 5 bases from V and 5 bases from J, the junction contained 4 bases not matched to a gene. The CDR3 is 15 residues long. DNA of the CDR3: TGTGCCAGCAGCCCCGGACTAGCGGGAGTAGATACGCAGTATTTT. This gives the protein CASSPGLAGVDTQYF.

The chain combines TRBV7-9 with TRBJ2-3; D is unresolved. Germline CDR1 and CDR2: SEHNR and FQNEAQ (reference sequence). This CDR3 has 15 amino acids. Trimming pared 5 bases from V and 4 bases from J, leaving 16 bases between. The CDR3 coding sequence is TGTGCCAGCAGCCCAACAGTCCTCGGAGCAGATACGCAGTATTTT. It translates to CASSPTVLGADTQYF.

CDR3 loop: CASSLGRTGISDTQYF. CDR3 sequence (DNA): TGTGCCAGCAGCTTGGGACGGACAGGGATTTCAGATACGCAGTATTTT. This chain links TRBV7-6 with TRBJ2-3; 8 bases agree with TRBD1. The CDR3 consists of 16 residues. CDR1 is SGHVS, CDR2 FNYEAQ, per germline. The J segment lost 4 bases and the V segment lost 3 bases, leaving 9 bases of the junction unmatched. The variable domain in full, completed from reference TRBV7-6 and TRBJ2-3, reads GAGVSQSPRYKVTKRGQDVALRCDPISGHVSLYWYRQALGQGPEFLTYFNYEAQQDKSGLPNDRFSAERPEGSISTLTIQRTEQRDSAMYRCASSLGRTGISDTQYFGPGTRLTVL.

This chain joins TRBV27 and TRBJ2-1; D might be TRBD2 (6 bases). From germline, CDR1 is MNHEY and CDR2 SMNVEV (reference sequence). CDR3 length equals 16 residues. V was pared by 1 base and J by 9 bases, with 19 bases between. CDR3 protein: CASSLYTPEGPSEQFF. CDR3 coding DNA: TGTGCCAGCAGTTTATACACGCCGGAGGGCCCGTCTGAGCAGTTCTTC.

This clone was detected only once. The rearrangement links TRBV30 to TRBJ1-1, with D unclear. V lost 2 bases, J lost 5 bases, and 6 bases lay in between. CDR1 and CDR2 (germline): GTSNPN, SVGIG (reference sequence). The CDR3 totals 11 residues. CDR3 in DNA: TGTGCCTGGAGTACCCGAACTGAAGCTTTCTTT. Its translation is CAWSTRTEAFF. Together with reference TRBV30 and TRBJ1-1, the CDR3 gives the full variable domain: SQTIHQWPATLVQPVGSPLSLECTVEGTSNPNLYWYRQAAGRGLQLLFYSVGIGQISSEVPQNLSASRPQDRQFILSSKKLLLSDSGFYLCAWSTRTEAFFGQGTRLTVV.

The chain couples TRBV28 to TRBJ1-5; D possibly corresponds to TRBD1 (6 bases). V was clipped by 6 bases and J by 4 bases, with 13 bases between them. This CDR3 region has 14 residues. CDR1 and CDR2 from the germline V gene are MDHEN and SYDVKM. The CDR3 DNA reads as TGTGCCAGCAGACTTGGACAGCAAAATCAGCCCCAGCATTTT. Translated: CASRLGQQNQPQHF.

The chain is built from TRBV18 and TRBJ2-5; D is possibly TRBD2 (5 bases). The ends were cut back, 2 bases at V and 2 bases at J, with 9 bases in the middle. Germline-derived CDR1 and CDR2 are KGHSH and LQKENI. The CDR3 extends over 14 amino acids. CDR3 amino acids: CASSPSRGQETQYF. CDR3 nucleotides: TGTGCCAGCTCACCATCAAGAGGGCAAGAGACCCAGTACTTC.

V is TRBV5-4 and J is TRBJ1-1, with 10 bases that match TRBD1. This CDR3 comprises 14 residues. Trimming took 3 bases from V and 8 from J; bases not matched to a gene: 7. Germline assignment: CDR1 SGHNT and CDR2 YYREEE (reference sequence). The CDR3 region is CASSSWDRGYEAFF. CDR3 nucleotides: TGTGCCAGCAGCTCCTGGGACAGGGGATACGAAGCTTTCTTT.

DNA for the CDR3: TGTGCCAGCAGTGACCTAGATACCTCCGGGGAGCTGTTTTTT. This codes for CASSDLDTSGELFF. The chain has TRBV6-4 and TRBJ2-2; the D is unclear. The CDR3 runs to 14 residues. The V end lost 2 bases, the J end lost 6 bases, and 10 bases lay between the germline ends. Germline CDR1 MRHNA, CDR2 SNTAGT.

This clone was detected many times. This sequence joins TRBV7-9 and TRBJ1-2; D is ambiguous. This CDR3 is 13 amino acids long. Trimming took off 1 base at V and 4 bases at J, with 7 bases between the two ends. The germline V gene has CDR1 SEHNR and CDR2 FQNEAQ (reference sequence). CDR3 nucleotide sequence: TGTGCCAGCAGCTTAGGACGGACCTATGGCTACACCTTC. Amino acid sequence: CASSLGRTYGYTF. The full variable domain, with the rest looked up from reference TRBV7-9 and TRBJ1-2, is DTGVSQNPRHKITKRGQNVTFRCDPISEHNRLYWYRQTLGQGPEFLTYFQNEAQLEKSRLLSDRFSAERPKGSFSTLEIQRTEQGDSAMYLCASSLGRTYGYTFGSGTRLTVV.

Only a few counts were recorded for this clone. The V call is TRBV19, the J call TRBJ2-6; 10 bases fit TRBD2. With 5 bases clipped from V and 3 bases from J, the junction kept 4 bases outside the gene matches. Per the germline V gene, CDR1 is LNHDA and CDR2 is SQIVND (reference sequence). The CDR3 consists of 16 residues. The CDR3 DNA sequence: TGTGCCAGTAGTCCTAGCGGGAGATTTGGGGCCAACGTCCTGACTTTC. Encoded protein: CASSPSGRFGANVLTF. Based on the CDR3 plus reference TRBV19 and TRBJ2-6, the full variable domain is DGGITQSPKYLFRKEGQNVTLSCEQNLNHDAMYWYRQDPGQGLRLIYYSQIVNDFQKGDIAEGYSVSREKKESFPLTVTSAQKNPTAFYLCASSPSGRFGANVLTFGAGSRLTVL.

The rearrangement joins TRBV6-5 to TRBJ2-2, with 12 bases matching TRBD2. After removal of 2 bases from V and 6 bases from J, the junction contained 4 bases not matched to a gene. The CDR3 is made up of 16 amino acids. The germline V gene has CDR1 MNHEY and CDR2 SVGAGI. The CDR3 reads CASSYLAGGPAGELFF. DNA of the CDR3: TGTGCCAGCAGTTACCTAGCGGGAGGGCCCGCCGGGGAGCTGTTTTTT.